What follows are 21 T cell receptor beta chains derived from one specimen sequenced in a study of blood T cell repertoires in COVID-19. Here immunoSEQ multiplex PCR was the method, and the copy in TCRdb shows in-frame clones only, minus some. The data contain 250,000 or so clones, more than 80% of them singletons. The sample taken for sequencing was PBMCs or T cells enriched from blood (not recorded which). These receptors originate from a man between 60 and 75 years old who had recovered from COVID-19.

V usage is TRBV6-5 and J usage is TRBJ1-1; D might be TRBD1 (5 bases). CDR1 and CDR2 (germline): MNHEY, SVGAGI. Trimming stripped 10 bases from V and 5 bases from J, with 14 bases between. The CDR3 is made up of 12 amino acids. CDR3: CATQSRGTEAFF. CDR3 nucleotide sequence: TGTGCCACACAGTCGCGGGGGACTGAAGCTTTCTTT.

The chain has TRBV2 and TRBJ1-1; 9 nucleotides line up with TRBD1. This CDR3 spans 13 amino acids. V lost 6 bases, J lost 3 bases, and 2 bases stayed unmatched. CDR1 is SNHLY and CDR2 is FYNNEI in the germline V gene. The CDR3 nucleotides read TGTGCCAGCAGAGGGACAGGGTACACTGAAGCTTTCTTT. Its translation is CASRGTGYTEAFF. The variable domain in full, with the rest retrieved from reference TRBV2 and TRBJ1-1, is EPEVTQTPSHQVTQMGQEVILRCVPISNHLYFYWYRQILGQKVEFLVSFYNNEISEKSEIFDDQFSVERPDGSNFTLKIRSTKLEDSAMYFCASRGTGYTEAFFGQGTRLTVV.

This rearrangement joins TRBV19 to TRBJ1-4, with a tentative D call TRBD1 (6 bases). The length of the CDR3 is 16 residues. Germline CDR1 LNHDA, CDR2 SQIVND (reference sequence). The V end was cut by 6 bases, the J end by 0 bases, with 14 bases between. The CDR3 protein is CASRRDTFATNEKLFF. The CDR3 DNA reads TGTGCCAGTAGACGGGACACCTTCGCAACTAATGAAAAACTGTTTTTT.

This sequence joins TRBV4-2 and TRBJ1-2; D is possibly TRBD1 (5 bases). The CDR3 sequence is 15 residues long. Germline V gene sequence: CDR1 LGHNA, CDR2 YNFKEQ. V gave up 0 bases and J gave up 2 bases, with 10 bases separating them. DNA for the CDR3: TGTGCCAGCAGCCAAGATTCAAGGGGAAACTATGGCTACACCTTC. This codes for CASSQDSRGNYGYTF.

CDR3 nucleotides: TGTGCCAGCAGTCATAAGCGGGGGGACGGAGATACGCAGTATTTT. Translation: CASSHKRGDGDTQYF. The chain employs TRBV25-1 and TRBJ2-3; TRBD2 matches 9 bases. Germline CDR1 MGHDK, CDR2 SYGVNS. The CDR3 has 15 residues. The junction had 8 bases not matched to a gene; V was cut back by 5 bases and J by 5 bases.

The J gene is TRBJ1-2, the V gene TRBV6-5; the match to TRBD1 covers 9 bases. Per germline, CDR1 MNHEY and CDR2 SVGAGI. J gave up 4 bases and V 6 bases, and 9 bases lay outside the gene matches. The CDR3 is 15 residues long. The CDR3 coding sequence is TGTGCCAGCAGCCCCCCGGGACAGGGCCGCTATGGCTACACCTTC. This translates into CASSPPGQGRYGYTF.

This rearrangement joins TRBV9 to TRBJ1-3; 7 bases line up with TRBD1. V gave up 2 bases and J gave up 6 bases; unmatched junction bases: 11. Germline CDR1 SGDLS, CDR2 YYNGEE. The length of the CDR3 is 16 residues. CDR3 coding DNA: TGTGCCAGCAGCGTCGGAGCAGGGGGTAATGCAAACACCATATATTTT. Amino acids: CASSVGAGGNANTIYF.

This clone was counted once. This rearrangement joins TRBV19 to TRBJ2-1, with D possibly being TRBD2 (5 bases). Trimming stripped 6 bases from V and 11 bases from J, with 14 bases between. Per the germline V gene, CDR1 is LNHDA and CDR2 is SQIVND (reference sequence). The CDR3 sequence is 12 residues long. The CDR3 is CASRGVGSKQFF. The CDR3, as DNA: TGTGCCAGTAGGGGAGTGGGGTCCAAGCAGTTCTTC.

This clone was detected a few times. This chain joins TRBV21-1 and TRBJ1-1. TRBV21-1 is deemed a pseudogene. The CDR3 runs 15 residues. The CDR3 protein is CASSKEEGKGTEAFF. In DNA, the CDR3 is TGTGCCAGCAGCAAAGAAGAGGGAAAGGGAACTGAAGCTTTCTTT.

A few counts support this clone. The chain recombines TRBV7-9 with TRBJ1-6; unclear D gene. This CDR3 is 13 amino acids long. V lost 1 base and J 8 bases, leaving 6 bases between the germline ends. The germline gives CDR1 SEHNR, CDR2 FQNEAQ (reference sequence). In DNA, the CDR3 is TGTGCCAGCAGCTTAGAACTGGATTCACCCCTCCACTTT. It translates to CASSLELDSPLHF.

V gene TRBV6-5 combines with J gene TRBJ1-5; no clear D gene. Trimming cost V 11 bases and J 0 bases, with 17 bases left between them. Germline CDR1 reads MNHEY; CDR2 reads SVGAGI. The CDR3 extends over 15 amino acids. The CDR3 nucleotides are TGTGCCTCCTCTGAGGCGATTTATAGCAATCAGCCCCAGCATTTT. This encodes CASSEAIYSNQPQHF.

The chain combines TRBV7-3 with TRBJ1-1; 8 positions agree with TRBD1. V gave up 5 bases and J gave up 6 bases; unmatched junction bases: 2. CDR3 length equals 12 residues. Germline V gene sequence: CDR1 SGHTA, CDR2 FQGTGA. The CDR3 here is CASSMTGAEAFF. For the CDR3, the DNA is TGTGCCAGCAGCATGACAGGGGCTGAAGCTTTCTTT. Drawing the rest from reference TRBV7-3 and TRBJ1-1, the complete variable domain is GAGVSQTPSNKVTEKGKYVELRCDPISGHTALYWYRQSLGQGPEFLIYFQGTGAADDSGLPNDRFFAVRPEGSVSTLKIQRTERGDSAVYLCASSMTGAEAFFGQGTRLTVV.

The chain carries TRBV5-6 and TRBJ1-3; 7 bases line up with TRBD1. The V gene's germline CDR1 is SGHDT and CDR2 YYEEEE. Trimming removed 6 bases from V and 0 bases from J; junction bases left unmatched: 9. The CDR3 loop spans 16 amino acids. The CDR3 nucleotides are TGTGCCAGCACCCCGGGAGGGGGCAACTCTGGAAACACCATATATTTT. It encodes CASTPGGGNSGNTIYF.

The chain is built from TRBV5-1 and TRBJ2-6, with no clear D. Germline CDR1 and CDR2: SGHRS and YFSETQ. V gave up 5 bases and J gave up 2 bases, with 5 bases separating them. The CDR3 consists of 13 residues. DNA of the CDR3: TGCGCCAGCAGTCCGGCTGGGGCCAACGTCCTGACTTTC. Protein product: CASSPAGANVLTF.

The V gene is TRBV10-3, the J gene TRBJ2-1; 7 bases map to TRBD1. Germline assignment: CDR1 ENHRY and CDR2 SYGVKD. CDR3 size: 13 residues. V shed 8 bases, J shed 5 bases, and the junction held 6 bases outside the gene matches. In DNA form, the CDR3 reads TGTGCCATCCGGGACAGCAACCACAATGAGCAGTTCTTC. Translated, it gives CAIRDSNHNEQFF.

The chain carries TRBV5-5 and TRBJ1-4, with 7 bases that match TRBD1. CDR3 length: 14 residues. V trimming: 4 bases; J trimming: 7 bases; junction bases outside the gene matches: 7. Germline V gene lookup returns CDR1 SGHKS and CDR2 YYEKEE (reference sequence). CDR3 in amino acids: CASSTQYRGEKLFF. The CDR3 DNA reads TGTGCCAGCAGCACACAATACAGGGGTGAAAAACTGTTTTTT. Drawing the rest from reference TRBV5-5 and TRBJ1-4, the complete variable domain is DAGVTQSPTHLIKTRGQQVTLRCSPISGHKSVSWYQQVLGQGPQFIFQYYEKEERGRGNFPDRFSARQFPNYSSELNVNALLLGDSALYLCASSTQYRGEKLFFGSGTQLSVL.

V usage is TRBV18 and J usage is TRBJ2-2; D might be TRBD1 (5 bases). The CDR3 covers 13 residues. Germline V gene sequence: CDR1 KGHSH, CDR2 LQKENI. V was pared by 3 bases and J by 14 bases, with 16 bases between. CDR3 sequence (DNA): TGTGCCAGCTCACCGGTTGGACAAGGGCCCCTGTTTTTT. This sequence encodes CASSPVGQGPLFF.

Concerning this clone: The same CDR3 can be traced to other DNA sequences in this sample. The chain couples TRBV29-1 to TRBJ1-2; D unclear. The germline V and J ends were trimmed by 6 bases and 2 bases, with 7 bases remaining between them. Germline V lookup: CDR1 SQVTM, CDR2 ANQGSEA. The CDR3 consists of 11 residues. CDR3 region: CSVTGNYGYTF. The DNA of the CDR3 is TGCAGCGTCACGGGAAACTATGGCTACACCTTC.

The CDR3: CASSYRDRVYGYTF. CDR3 sequence (DNA): TGTGCCAGCAGCTACAGGGACAGGGTCTATGGCTACACCTTC. The rearrangement links TRBV3-1 (or the pseudogene TRBV3-2) to TRBJ1-2, with 9 bases lining up with TRBD1. The CDR3 has 14 residues. V shed 5 bases, J shed 4 bases, and the junction held 5 bases outside the gene matches. Germline V gene data show CDR1 as LGHDT and CDR2 as YNNKEL (reference sequence).

The CDR3 nucleotides are TGTGCCATCAGTGCAAGTTCGGTTGGAGACTCCTACGAGCAGTACTTC. Its protein is CAISASSVGDSYEQYF. V and J are TRBV10-3 and TRBJ2-7; no firm D call. V lost 4 bases and J 0 bases, leaving 16 bases between the germline ends. This CDR3 region has 16 residues. CDR1 and CDR2 from the germline V gene are ENHRY and SYGVKD.

This chain uses TRBV3-1 (or the pseudogene TRBV3-2) with TRBJ1-2, with 11 nucleotides matching TRBD1. Germline CDR1 and CDR2: LGHDT and YNNKEL (reference sequence). V trimming: 3 bases; J trimming: 7 bases; junction bases outside the gene matches: 4. The CDR3 contains 14 residues. The CDR3 DNA reads TGTGCCAGCAGCCACCGGACAGGGGGCTTTGGCTACACCTTC. Protein sequence: CASSHRTGGFGYTF.